These 21 T cell receptor beta chains originate from one sample sequenced in a study of T cells in Graves' hyperthyroidism and ophthalmopathy. RNA transcripts provided the source from which TCR beta CDR3 regions were amplified. TCR CDR3 regions were first amplified by RT-PCR with HTBI primers. TCRdb used MiXCR to reprocess the multiplex PCR reads, holding one entry per CDR3 protein. In the table there are 600,000 to 800,000 distinct CDR3 sequences, about 35% of which are singletons. The specimen was blood. The origin of the receptors is a woman aged 40 to 50 with Graves' hyperthyroidism.

With regard to this clonotype: Sequence at one end of the junction differs from germline and may be a read error. The chain uses TRBV6-1 and TRBJ2-2, with 8 bases aligning to TRBD2. Germline values: CDR1 MNHNS, CDR2 SASEGT. This CDR3 has 18 residues. CDR3 DNA sequence: TGTGCCAGCAGTCGACAGCATCCGGGACTAGAGGGCACCGGGGAGCCGTTTTTT. It translates to CASSRQHPGLEGTGEPFF.

Details on this clonotype: A read error may account for a junction end that differs from germline. The rearrangement links TRBV7-9 to TRBJ1-6, with 9 bases aligning to TRBD1. The CDR3 extends over 16 amino acids. Germline CDR1 SEHNR, CDR2 FQNEAQ (reference sequence). CDR3 nucleotide sequence: TGTGCCAGCGGCTTCATGGACAGGGGTCGGAATTCACCCCTCCACTTT. It yields the protein CASGFMDRGRNSPLHF.

This clonotype was recorded at least ten times. The CDR3 here is CSVELAGGASYEQYF. The CDR3 nucleotides read TGCAGCGTAGAATTAGCGGGAGGGGCCTCCTACGAGCAGTACTTC. The chain couples TRBV29-1 to TRBJ2-7; 11 bases match TRBD2. CDR3 length: 15 amino acids. With V trimmed by 6 bases and J by 0 bases, 7 bases remained unmatched. The germline V gene encodes CDR1 SQVTM and CDR2 ANQGSEA.

This clonotype was observed at least ten times. This sequence joins TRBV6-5 and TRBJ1-3; D unclear. Germline V gene data show CDR1 as MNHEY and CDR2 as SVGAGI. The CDR3 has 13 amino acids. V shed 7 bases and J shed 0 bases, with 7 bases lying between them. The CDR3 spells CASNSISGNTIYF. The CDR3 nucleotides are TGTGCCAGCAATTCTATCTCTGGAAACACCATATATTTT.

This clonotype was counted ten times or more. In DNA form, the CDR3 reads TGTGCCTCTGCCGGGACTATTTCCCCCGGGGAGCTGTTTTTT. Its protein product is CASAGTISPGELFF. This chain links TRBV10-3 with TRBJ2-2; the match to TRBD2 covers 7 bases. Germline values: CDR1 ENHRY, CDR2 SYGVKD. The CDR3 length is 14 residues. J gave up 6 bases and V 11 bases, and 12 bases lay outside the gene matches.

This clonotype occurred many times. V usage is TRBV12-3 or TRBV12-4 and J usage is TRBJ1-2; D unclear. Trimming stripped 6 bases from V and 2 bases from J, with 7 bases between. The CDR3 sequence is 12 residues long. The CDR3 region is CASSVDNYGYTF. Here the CDR3 DNA reads TGTGCCAGCAGCGTAGACAACTATGGCTACACCTTC.

The V gene is TRBV2, the J gene TRBJ1-6, with 7 positions matching TRBD1. V lost 6 bases to trimming and J lost 4 bases; unmatched junction nucleotides: 12. This CDR3 spans 17 amino acids. Germline loops: CDR1 SNHLY, CDR2 FYNNEI. The CDR3 protein is CASSLASAGGYNSPLHF. In nucleotides, the CDR3 is TGTGCCAGCAGCTTAGCGTCGGCAGGGGGGTATAATTCACCCCTCCACTTT.

V usage is TRBV24-1 and J usage is TRBJ2-5, with D hard to call. V was pared by 8 bases and J by 7 bases, with 16 bases between. The germline V gene encodes CDR1 KGHDR and CDR2 SFDVKD. The CDR3 has 13 residues. The CDR3: CATIREGFPTQYF. CDR3 DNA: TGTGCCACCATAAGGGAAGGTTTTCCGACCCAGTACTTC.

This chain joins TRBV15 and TRBJ2-5; 7 nucleotides match TRBD2. J gave up 4 bases and V 3 bases, and 2 bases lay outside the gene matches. This CDR3 spans 13 amino acids. From germline, CDR1 is LNHNV and CDR2 YYDKDF (reference sequence). The CDR3 region is CATSSGGVETQYF. CDR3 coding DNA: TGTGCCACCAGCAGTGGGGGGGTAGAGACCCAGTACTTC.

This chain joins TRBV15 and TRBJ1-1; D is unresolved. V was clipped by 9 bases and J by 0 bases, with 8 bases between them. CDR3 length: 12 residues. Germline loops: CDR1 LNHNV, CDR2 YYDKDF (reference sequence). In DNA, the CDR3 is TGTGCCACGGCCCTGTTGAACACTGAAGCTTTCTTT. Translation: CATALLNTEAFF.

With regard to this clonotype: At one of its ends the junction is not consistent with the germline gene, which may arise from a read error. The chain combines TRBV4-1 with TRBJ1-2; D gene uncertain. Per germline, CDR1 MGHRA and CDR2 YSYEKL. The CDR3 loop spans 14 amino acids. This CDR3 is CASTQTLTFYGYTF. CDR3 DNA sequence: TGCGCCAGCACCCAAACACTGACCTTCTATGGCTACACCTTC.

There are many counts of this clonotype. The V and J genes are TRBV7-2 and TRBJ2-7; D might be TRBD1 (6 bases). Germline loops: CDR1 SGHTA, CDR2 FQGNSA. There are 13 residues in the CDR3. V was trimmed by 6 bases and J by 4 bases, leaving 13 bases between them. Here the CDR3 reads CASRADRMYEQYF. CDR3 DNA: TGTGCCAGCAGGGCGGACAGAATGTACGAGCAGTACTTC.

The chain carries TRBV5-1 and TRBJ1-5; D not certain. The CDR3 consists of 15 residues. Trimming took off 2 bases at V and 7 bases at J, with 16 bases between the two ends. The germline V gene has CDR1 SGHRS and CDR2 YFSETQ. CDR3 in amino acids: CASSFRIPPEQPQHF. CDR3 DNA: TGCGCCAGCAGCTTTAGGATTCCCCCTGAGCAGCCCCAGCATTTT.

This clonotype was found many times. V gene TRBV3-1 combines with J gene TRBJ1-1; possible D gene TRBD1, 6 bases. Germline CDR1 is LGHDT and CDR2 is YNNKEL (reference sequence). This CDR3 is built from 14 residues. The V and J ends lost 2 bases and 6 bases respectively, with 13 bases between them. DNA of the CDR3: TGTGCCAGCAGCCAAACAGGGAGTGCCTCTGAAGCTTTCTTT. This encodes CASSQTGSASEAFF. Complete variable domain (other parts from reference TRBV3-1 and TRBJ1-1): DTAVSQTPKYLVTQMGNDKSIKCEQNLGHDTMYWYKQDSKKFLKIMFSYNNKELIINETVPNRFSPKSPDKAHLNLHINSLELGDSAVYFCASSQTGSASEAFFGQGTRLTVV.

The table lists this clonotype with a few counts. V is TRBV5-6 and J is TRBJ1-4; TRBD1 matches 7 bases. CDR3 length: 15 amino acids. CDR1 is SGHDT and CDR2 is YYEEEE in the germline V gene. After removal of 2 bases from V and 4 bases from J, the junction contained 5 bases not matched to a gene. DNA of the CDR3: TGTGCCAGCAGCTTTACGGGACAGCTTAATGAAAAACTGTTTTTT. This encodes CASSFTGQLNEKLFF. The variable domain in full, with the rest retrieved from reference TRBV5-6 and TRBJ1-4, is DAGVTQSPTHLIKTRGQQVTLRCSPKSGHDTVSWYQQALGQGPQFIFQYYEEEERQRGNFPDRFSGHQFPNYSSELNVNALLLGDSALYLCASSFTGQLNEKLFFGSGTQLSVL.

The chain is built from TRBV9 and TRBJ1-2, with 9 bases matching TRBD1. CDR1 SGDLS and CDR2 YYNGEE come from the germline V gene. The CDR3 has 14 residues. The trim removed 3 bases at V and 7 bases at J, leaving 7 bases unmatched. The CDR3 spells CASSADNRGPGYTF. The CDR3 nucleotides are TGTGCCAGCAGCGCGGACAACAGGGGGCCTGGCTACACCTTC.

The CDR3 nucleotides are TGTGCCAGCAGCTTTAACGGGAGGGCCCGGGAGACCCAGTACTTC. Amino acid sequence: CASSFNGRARETQYF. The chain joins TRBV7-2 to TRBJ2-5; TRBD2 matches 8 bases. This CDR3 is built from 15 residues. V dropped 3 bases and J dropped 5; count of bases not matched to a gene: 8. The V gene's germline CDR1 is SGHTA and CDR2 FQGNSA.

Ten or more counts support this clonotype. The CDR3 bases are TGTGCCACCAGTGATTTGAGGGGTCGGGGAGCACAAGAGACCCAGTACTTC. It specifies CATSDLRGRGAQETQYF. This chain connects TRBV24-1 to TRBJ2-5; perhaps D is TRBD1 or TRBD2 (5 bases each). CDR3 length: 17 amino acids. Trimming removed 0 bases at V and 2 bases at J, with 15 bases between. Germline CDR1 KGHDR, CDR2 SFDVKD.

This chain joins TRBV2 and TRBJ1-5, with 9 positions matching TRBD1. This CDR3 contains 15 residues. CDR1 SNHLY and CDR2 FYNNEI come from the germline V gene. J was trimmed by 10 bases and V by 5 bases; bases with no gene match: 12. This CDR3 is CASSLHRQGGLPQHF. The CDR3 nucleotides are TGTGCCAGCAGTTTACACAGACAGGGGGGTTTACCCCAGCATTTT.

The chain joins TRBV10-2 to TRBJ1-1; unclear D gene. V was shortened by 7 bases and J by 1 base, with 10 bases between the two germline ends. The CDR3 has 13 residues. Germline assignment: CDR1 WSHSY and CDR2 SAAADI. CDR3 sequence: CASKRAGNTEAFF. In nucleotides, the CDR3 is TGCGCCAGCAAGCGGGCGGGGAACACTGAAGCTTTCTTT.

This clonotype was seen ten or more times. The chain recombines TRBV11-2 with TRBJ2-7, with D possibly being TRBD1 (6 bases). This CDR3 is built from 11 residues. Germline CDR1 and CDR2: SGHAT and FQNNGV. CDR3 residues: CASSLARDIIV. CDR3 nucleotides: TGTGCCAGCAGCTTAGCCCGGGACATTATTGTC.